This is a list of T cell receptor beta chains from one sample in a study of cytomegalovirus exposure and HLA in healthy donors. The assay was immunoSEQ multiplex PCR, and TCRdb's table has in-frame clones only and misses some. The table for this sample gives some 23,000 clones. The sequencing input was PBMCs. These receptors were obtained from a male donor in good health and CMV-seropositive. Each CDR3 is given with its conserved first and last residue. Fields, in order: V gene, J gene, CDR3 protein.

v_call: TRBV7-2; j_call: TRBJ2-4; cdr3_aa: CASSQAGDLAKNIQYF
v_call: TRBV4-3; j_call: TRBJ2-7; cdr3_aa: CASRLESGLGYEQYF
v_call: TRBV5-1; j_call: TRBJ1-1; cdr3_aa: CASSLVVQGATMNTEAFF
v_call: TRBV18; j_call: TRBJ2-7; cdr3_aa: CASSPRDRDYEQYF
v_call: TRBV9; j_call: TRBJ1-1; cdr3_aa: CASSVALEGEGQGAFF
v_call: TRBV5-5; j_call: TRBJ2-3; cdr3_aa: CAGSLTAGTGRDTQYF
v_call: TRBV18; j_call: TRBJ2-2; cdr3_aa: CASSPYGGSSNTGELFF
v_call: TRBV2; j_call: TRBJ2-5; cdr3_aa: CARTRDSLLETQYF
v_call: TRBV4-2; j_call: TRBJ2-3; cdr3_aa: CASSPGMSGLPADTQYF
v_call: TRBV27; j_call: TRBJ1-2; cdr3_aa: CASRDHGTGVSYGYTF
v_call: TRBV30; j_call: TRBJ1-4; cdr3_aa: CACHDRGHNEKLFF
v_call: TRBV27; j_call: TRBJ2-7; cdr3_aa: CASSEGQGLSYEQYF
v_call: TRBV29-1; j_call: TRBJ1-2; cdr3_aa: CSVRNEAVGYTF
v_call: TRBV28; j_call: TRBJ2-1; cdr3_aa: CASSFRPGGVLNEQFF
v_call: TRBV7-2; j_call: TRBJ1-2; cdr3_aa: CASSTPDTRYGYTF
v_call: TRBV19; j_call: TRBJ2-7; cdr3_aa: CASSIVGDYEQYF
v_call: TRBV5-1; j_call: TRBJ2-2; cdr3_aa: CASSNTGGGTGELFF
v_call: TRBV28; j_call: TRBJ2-7; cdr3_aa: CASSSQGAGRQYF
v_call: TRBV6-1; j_call: TRBJ1-6; cdr3_aa: CASSEVRRGRRNSPLHF
v_call: TRBV19; j_call: TRBJ1-2; cdr3_aa: CASSPRTGLGYTF
v_call: TRBV7-2; j_call: TRBJ2-5; cdr3_aa: CASSRTAGARETQYF
v_call: TRBV6-1; j_call: TRBJ2-1; cdr3_aa: CATSRTGSYNEQFF
v_call: TRBV6-6; j_call: TRBJ2-5; cdr3_aa: CASGLQQETQYF
v_call: TRBV5-1; j_call: TRBJ2-7; cdr3_aa: CASSMTSDSYEQYF
v_call: TRBV28; j_call: TRBJ1-2; cdr3_aa: CASRRSGAFYGYTF
v_call: TRBV5-1; j_call: TRBJ1-4; cdr3_aa: CASSSGQISQKLFF
v_call: TRBV11-1; j_call: TRBJ1-1; cdr3_aa: CASSHLGEIMNTEAFF